This TCR beta chain was captured in a study of blood T cells in healthy people across ages. Using a J-beta primer mix together with a sample-barcoded 5' primer, a second PCR was run for about 6 to 11 cycles. Each cDNA was tagged by a template-switch adaptor containing 12 random nucleotides. TCRdb reprocessed the 5' RACE reads with MiXCR, giving one entry per CDR3 protein. The data hold 1.5 million to 1.9 million distinct CDR3 sequences, with under 55% observed a single time. This clonotype was sampled from a woman between 18 and 29 years old in good health. The sequenced sample consisted of blood.

In DNA, the CDR3 is TGCGCCAGCAGCCGGCTCACCGGACTAGCTGCCAATGAGCAGTTCTTC. Residues: CASSRLTGLAANEQFF. The chain recombines TRBV4-3 with TRBJ2-1, with 8 nucleotides matching TRBD2. Trimming cost V 4 bases and J 6 bases; bases outside gene matches: 11. Germline loops: CDR1 LGHNA, CDR2 YSLEER. CDR3 length equals 16 residues.